The T cell receptor (beta chain) under discussion was sequenced for a study of cytomegalovirus exposure and HLA in healthy donors. For the study at large: Samples from HLA-typed donors yielded about 85 million unique TCRs in an early data release. Whole-study results and caveats: Earlier results showed most TCR beta V segments being productive about 87% or about 30% of the time.

Primers included in the PCR were 60 Vbeta and 13 Jbeta primers. Sequencing was performed with immunoSEQ multiplex PCR; in TCRdb, only in-frame clones are kept and a portion is missing. The data contain approximately 210,000 clones, 75% to 85% of them singletons. Trimming took 1 base from V and 1 from J; bases not matched to a gene: 3. The germline V gene encodes CDR1 SGHTA and CDR2 FQGNSA. This CDR3 has 16 amino acids. Notes on this clone: Its antigen is not identified.

Sample: PBMCs. This clonotype was sampled from a woman in her fifties or sixties in good health and CMV-seronegative. The V gene is TRBV7-2, the J gene TRBJ2-4; 8 positions agree with TRBD1. The CDR3 DNA sequence: TGTGCCAGCAGCTTAGGGGGACAGGTGGCCAAAAACATTCAGTACTTC. This translates into CASSLGGQVAKNIQYF.